This T cell receptor beta chain was found in a study of blood T cell repertoires in COVID-19. Study context: PBMCs, B-cell-depleted T cells, or T cells provided the cDNA or gDNA that made up the material.

Grouping used clinical history reported by participants in a survey and questionnaire. Per the authors' pipeline: Estimation of nucleated cell counts was performed using reference gene primer amplification. Produced via immunoSEQ multiplex PCR; TCRdb's table is partial and in-frame only. Clone size and V and J calls were adopted from that table, with D and trimming inferred from the DNA. This sample has about 320,000 clones, with roughly nine tenths found just once. The sequenced sample was PBMCs or T cells enriched from blood (not recorded which). The clonotype originates from a man in his sixties who had recovered from COVID-19.

DNA of the CDR3: TGTGCCAGCAGTGGACGTAAAGCGTCAACTAATGAAAAACTGTTTTTT. The encoded protein is CASSGRKASTNEKLFF. The chain links TRBV6-1 to TRBJ1-4; D is ambiguous. Germline V gives CDR1 MNHNS, CDR2 SASEGT. The CDR3 length is 16 residues. The V gene lost 4 bases and the J gene lost 0 bases, with 12 bases spanning the gap.